This passage covers 22 T cell receptor beta chains from one sample sequenced in a study of T cell changes during pregnancy in multiple sclerosis. The assay was immunoSEQ multiplex PCR, and TCRdb's table has in-frame clones only and misses some. The sample contains 39,000 or so clones, 90% of which appear only once. This specimen consisted of CD8+ T cells from peripheral blood mononuclear cells, obtained in the first trimester of pregnancy. These receptor sequences come from a female donor with multiple sclerosis, enrolled in a pregnancy study.

This chain uses TRBV27 with TRBJ2-3; a weak D match, TRBD2 (7 bases). Germline assignment: CDR1 MNHEY and CDR2 SMNVEV (reference sequence). This CDR3 region has 15 residues. V lost 3 bases and J lost 4, with 14 bases in between. Here the CDR3 DNA reads TGTGCCAGCAGTTTTGGGGGGGGGCCCCCAGATACGCAGTATTTT. It encodes CASSFGGGPPDTQYF.

This clone was recorded a few times. CDR3 region: CASSEEMMETQYF. The DNA for the CDR3 is TGTGCCAGCAGCGAGGAGATGATGGAGACCCAGTACTTC. The chain couples TRBV5-4 to TRBJ2-5; D is uncertain. Germline loops: CDR1 SGHNT, CDR2 YYREEE (reference sequence). V was cut by 4 bases and J by 5 bases, with 12 bases left in between. The CDR3 covers 13 residues.

The chain recombines TRBV5-1 with TRBJ2-7, with 9 bases aligning to TRBD1. The germline gives CDR1 SGHRS, CDR2 YFSETQ. The CDR3 extends over 18 amino acids. The ends lost 3 bases at V and 2 bases at J; junction bases unmatched: 15. The CDR3 coding sequence is TGCGCCAGCAGCTCCTCTCGACAGGGGGAGGTCCCTACCTACGAGCAGTACTTC. It is translated as CASSSSRQGEVPTYEQYF.

The genes are TRBV5-4 and TRBJ2-7; 11 bases match TRBD2. Unmatched junction bases numbered 7, after V lost 4 bases and J lost 4 bases. Germline assignment: CDR1 SGHNT and CDR2 YYREEE (reference sequence). The CDR3 is made up of 15 amino acids. The CDR3 DNA reads TGTGCCAGCAGCCAAGATCTAGCGGGGGGTTACGAGCAGTACTTC. Protein product: CASSQDLAGGYEQYF.

The CDR3 DNA sequence: TGTGCCATCAGTGAGTCGACAGGGAAGCAGCCCCAGCATTTT. This translates into CAISESTGKQPQHF. The chain has TRBV10-3 and TRBJ1-5; 7 bases map to TRBD1. The germline V gene encodes CDR1 ENHRY and CDR2 SYGVKD. The CDR3 loop spans 14 amino acids. V gave up 0 bases and J gave up 7 bases; unmatched junction bases: 3.

The chain links TRBV5-4 to TRBJ1-2, with TRBD1 as a possible D gene (6 bases). This CDR3 contains 14 residues. In germline, CDR1 is SGHNT, CDR2 YYREEE (reference sequence). V lost 1 base, J lost 8 bases, and 15 bases lay in between. CDR3 coding DNA: TGTGCCAGCAGCTTGTTCGGAGGGGGGGAAGGCTACACCTTC. The encoded protein is CASSLFGGGEGYTF.

The rearrangement joins TRBV2 to TRBJ1-2, with D perhaps TRBD1 (5 bases). Germline V gives CDR1 SNHLY, CDR2 FYNNEI. The CDR3 is 16 amino acids. V shed 0 bases and J shed 4 bases, with 15 bases lying between them. The CDR3 nucleotides read TGTGCCAGCAGTGAAGCCTCAGACAGCGTCGGCTATGGCTACACCTTC. It translates to CASSEASDSVGYGYTF.

J is TRBJ2-3 and V is TRBV10-2, with D possibly TRBD1 on 6 matching bases. V was shortened by 5 bases and J by 0 bases, with 12 bases between the two germline ends. The CDR3 is 15 residues long. The germline gives CDR1 WSHSY, CDR2 SAAADI. The CDR3 DNA sequence: TGCGCCAGCAGTATGGACAGCTCGAGCACAGATACGCAGTATTTT. Translation gives CASSMDSSSTDTQYF.

The DNA of the CDR3 is TGTGCCAGCAGCCATGGGAGCGGGAGTGCAGATACGCAGTATTTT. Its translation: CASSHGSGSADTQYF. This chain connects TRBV11-2 to TRBJ2-3, with 8 nucleotides matching TRBD2. The CDR3 covers 15 residues. Losses at the gene ends were 5 bases for V and 4 bases for J; bases not matched to a gene: 8. The germline V gene has CDR1 SGHAT and CDR2 FQNNGV. The entire variable domain, with the rest obtained from reference TRBV11-2 and TRBJ2-3, is as follows: EAGVAQSPRYKIIEKRQSVAFWCNPISGHATLYWYQQILGQGPKLLIQFQNNGVVDDSQLPKDRFSAERLKGVDSTLKIQPAKLEDSAVYLCASSHGSGSADTQYFGPGTRLTVL.

This clone was detected once. This chain connects TRBV9 to TRBJ2-1; tentatively, D is TRBD1 (7 bases). CDR1 and CDR2 from the germline V gene are SGDLS and YYNGEE. The CDR3 runs 16 residues. V lost 4 bases, J lost 2 bases, and 16 bases lay in between. In nucleotides, the CDR3 is TGTGCCAGCAGCTCGGGGGACAGCAGGACCTACAATGAGCAGTTCTTC. Translated: CASSSGDSRTYNEQFF.

The chain employs TRBV4-2 and TRBJ2-7, with 10 bases lining up with TRBD2. CDR3 length: 18 amino acids. CDR1 is LGHNA and CDR2 is YNFKEQ in the germline V gene. The V and J ends lost 2 bases and 0 bases, in that order; junction bases with no gene match: 10. The CDR3 is CASSQLLAGASSSYEQYF. The CDR3, as DNA: TGTGCCAGCAGCCAACTTCTAGCGGGGGCCTCGAGCTCCTACGAGCAGTACTTC.

The rearrangement links TRBV19 to TRBJ2-1; 9 bases fit TRBD1. V was clipped by 7 bases and J by 6 bases; unmatched bases: 4. CDR1 and CDR2 (germline): LNHDA, SQIVND (reference sequence). CDR3 length: 13 amino acids. CDR3 nucleotide sequence: TGTGCCAGTATAGGGACAGGGACCAATGAGCAGTTCTTC. Translating it yields CASIGTGTNEQFF.

This chain connects TRBV7-3 to TRBJ2-1; unclear D gene. Trimming pared 4 bases from V and 7 bases from J, leaving 8 bases between. The CDR3 loop spans 12 amino acids. The V gene's germline CDR1 is SGHTA and CDR2 FQGTGA. DNA for the CDR3: TGTGCCAGCAGCTCCCGGTTGAATGAGCAGTTCTTC. Translated, it gives CASSSRLNEQFF.

The chain is built from TRBV10-3 and TRBJ2-1; tentative D call: TRBD2 (5 bases). Between the trimmed V and J ends, which lost 2 bases and 4 bases, there was a span of 15 bases. This CDR3 is built from 16 residues. CDR1 and CDR2 from the germline V gene are ENHRY and SYGVKD. The CDR3 nucleotides are TGTGCCATCAGTGAGGAGACTACCTTCCATTACAATGAGCAGTTCTTC. Encoded protein: CAISEETTFHYNEQFF.

This chain joins TRBV7-2 and TRBJ2-1; D is unclear. Germline CDR1 SGHTA, CDR2 FQGNSA. This CDR3 spans 12 amino acids. The V end lost 2 bases, the J end lost 9 bases, and 8 bases lay between the germline ends. The CDR3 spells CASSLFPSEQFF. For the CDR3, the DNA is TGTGCCAGCAGCTTATTTCCGAGTGAGCAGTTCTTC.

The chain carries TRBV6-6 and TRBJ1-4; unclear D gene. This CDR3 is built from 11 residues. Germline lookup yields CDR1 MNHNY and CDR2 SVGAGI (reference sequence). The CDR3 is CATGINEKLFF. CDR3 DNA sequence: TGTGCGACGGGAATTAATGAAAAACTGTTTTTT.

The chain has TRBV9 and TRBJ1-6; tentative D call: TRBD1 (6 bases). The CDR3 runs to 15 residues. Trimming pared 0 bases from V and 8 bases from J, leaving 12 bases between. Looked up from germline, CDR1 is SGDLS and CDR2 is YYNGEE. The CDR3 DNA sequence: TGTGCCAGCAGCGTAGCTTTACAGGGTGATTCACCCCTCCACTTT. This encodes CASSVALQGDSPLHF.

This chain joins TRBV6-5 and TRBJ2-7, with D possibly being TRBD2 (7 bases). This CDR3 comprises 14 residues. CDR1 MNHEY and CDR2 SVGAGI come from the germline V gene. V dropped 2 bases and J dropped 2 bases, with 10 bases sitting between them. The DNA of the CDR3 is TGTGCCAGCAGTTACCGGGGGGCCGCCTACGAGCAGTACTTC. Translation: CASSYRGAAYEQYF.

This sequence joins TRBV4-3 and TRBJ2-1, with a tentative D call TRBD2 (6 bases). CDR1 LGHNA and CDR2 YSLEER come from the germline V gene. Trimming left V 0 bases short and J 8 bases short, with 14 bases between. CDR3 size: 15 residues. Here the CDR3 reads CASSQEAGTRDEQFF. The DNA for the CDR3 is TGCGCCAGCAGCCAAGAAGCAGGGACTCGGGATGAGCAGTTCTTC.

The rearrangement links TRBV5-1 to TRBJ2-7; the match to TRBD2 covers 8 bases. V shed 2 bases and J 1 base; nucleotides not matched to a gene: 5. The CDR3 has 15 residues. The germline V gene encodes CDR1 SGHRS and CDR2 YFSETQ. The CDR3: CASSFREGQSYEQYF. Written as DNA, the CDR3 is TGCGCCAGCAGCTTCCGGGAGGGCCAGTCCTACGAGCAGTACTTC.

V gene TRBV6-1 combines with J gene TRBJ1-2; possible D gene TRBD1, 6 bases. Germline V gene lookup returns CDR1 MNHNS and CDR2 SASEGT. The ends were cut back, 5 bases at V and 6 bases at J, with 19 bases in the middle. The CDR3 has 15 residues. The CDR3: CASSPLPRGSDGYTF. The CDR3 DNA reads TGTGCCAGCAGTCCCCTCCCCAGGGGTAGTGATGGCTACACCTTC.

Remarks on this clone: This same CDR3 is encoded by further DNA sequences in the sample. This chain uses TRBV6-4 with TRBJ2-3, with 8 bases fitting TRBD2. J lost 1 base, V lost 3 bases, and 0 bases had no gene match. This CDR3 is 14 amino acids long. The V gene's germline CDR1 is MRHNA and CDR2 SNTAGT. DNA for the CDR3: TGTGCCAGCAGTGAGCGGGGGGGCACAGATACGCAGTATTTT. Amino acid sequence: CASSERGGTDTQYF.